The 12 T cell receptor beta chains below come from one sample, sequenced in a study of quantifying T cell responses using KT2 cells. About the study: Reverse transcription used primers in the TCR alpha and beta constant regions.

The cDNA 3' end received a ligated oligonucleotide with a UMI. The first PCR ran three to four cycles with an equimolar RC1.1 and RC1.2 beta primer mix. In TCRdb, the UMI-ligation and nested PCR reads were re-called with MiXCR into one record per CDR3 protein. The table lists around 50,000 distinct CDR3 sequences, around a tenth of them singletons. The specimen was PBMCs spiked with cells of the T cell clone KT2. The origin of the receptors is a human donor.

Concerning this clonotype itself: A much larger clone lies one base from this, so it may be a read error. The rearrangement uses TRBV29-1 and TRBJ2-3; no firm D call. Between the trimmed V and J ends, which lost 3 bases and 2 bases, there was a span of 12 bases. CDR3 size: 14 residues. Germline lookup yields CDR1 SQVTM and CDR2 ANQGSEA. CDR3 sequence reads: CSVETAHFTDTQYF. In DNA form, the CDR3 reads TGCAGCGTTGAGACCGCCCACTTCACAGATACGCAGTATTTT.

In its sample, this clonotype was seen many times. A clone one base away is much larger, so this may be a read error. The chain joins TRBV18 to TRBJ1-1; D call uncertain. V was shortened by 3 bases and J by 0 bases, with 5 bases between the two germline ends. This CDR3 comprises 13 residues. The V gene's germline CDR1 is KGHSH and CDR2 LQKENI. CDR3 coding DNA: TGTGCCAGCTCACCGGGGTTGAACACTGAAGCTTTCTTT. Its translation: CASSPGLNTEAFF.

This clonotype was seen at least ten times. The rearrangement uses TRBV2 and TRBJ1-5, with D hard to call. The CDR3 sequence is 15 residues long. V lost 3 bases to trimming and J lost 2 bases, with 11 bases between them. Germline loops: CDR1 SNHLY, CDR2 FYNNEI. CDR3: CASSDLVWGNQPQHF. The CDR3, as DNA: TGTGCCAGCAGTGATCTCGTTTGGGGCAATCAGCCCCAGCATTTT.

This clonotype was counted at least ten times. The genes are TRBV20-1 and TRBJ1-5, with 8 bases fitting TRBD1. Germline loops: CDR1 DFQATT, CDR2 SNEGSKA (reference sequence). V lost 6 bases, J lost 1 base, and 8 bases stayed unmatched. The CDR3 has 15 amino acids. CDR3 nucleotides: TGCAGTGCCGTCCACAGGGGGGGGAGCAATCAGCCCCAGCATTTT. Protein product: CSAVHRGGSNQPQHF.

This clonotype was observed a few times. The V and J genes are TRBV3-1 and TRBJ2-1; 7 nucleotides match TRBD2. The germline V gene has CDR1 LGHDT and CDR2 YNNKEL (reference sequence). This CDR3 region has 18 residues. Losses at the gene ends were 1 base for V and 4 bases for J; bases not matched to a gene: 13. In nucleotides, the CDR3 is TGTGCCAGCAGCCAAGGGGGGGGAGGCCCAGTCTCGTACAATGAGCAGTTCTTC. Its protein product is CASSQGGGGPVSYNEQFF.

The sample holds many counts of this clonotype. The chain is built from TRBV20-1 and TRBJ1-2; 8 bases map to TRBD1. The germline V gene has CDR1 DFQATT and CDR2 SNEGSKA (reference sequence). There are 11 residues in the CDR3. V lost 3 bases, J lost 8 bases, and 2 bases stayed unmatched. CDR3 sequence: CSARDRVGYTF. DNA for the CDR3: TGCAGTGCTAGGGACAGGGTAGGCTACACCTTC.

This clonotype was observed a handful of times. The chain uses TRBV9 and TRBJ2-1; D is tentatively TRBD1 or TRBD2 (6 bases each). The CDR3 totals 15 residues. The germline V gene encodes CDR1 SGDLS and CDR2 YYNGEE. With 3 bases removed from V and 3 bases from J, the gap between germline ends came to 13 bases. The CDR3 protein is CASSEGGGDYNEQFF. CDR3 sequence (DNA): TGTGCCAGCAGCGAGGGGGGAGGTGACTACAATGAGCAGTTCTTC.

The CDR3 region has the DNA TGTGCCAGCAAAGAACGGACAGGGAATTACTATGGCTACACCTTC. Protein sequence: CASKERTGNYYGYTF. The V call is TRBV6-5, the J call TRBJ1-2; 8 nucleotides line up with TRBD1. With V trimmed by 7 bases and J by 3 bases, 10 bases remained unmatched. From germline, CDR1 is MNHEY and CDR2 SVGAGI. This CDR3 is 15 amino acids long.

The chain links TRBV27 to TRBJ2-4; D unresolved. Looked up from germline, CDR1 is MNHEY and CDR2 is SMNVEV (reference sequence). V gave up 7 bases and J gave up 6 bases, with 7 bases separating them. This CDR3 is 11 amino acids long. The CDR3 reads CASNKGNIQYF. The CDR3 coding sequence is TGTGCCAGCAATAAGGGAAACATTCAGTACTTC.

Here the CDR3 DNA reads TGCGCCAGCAGCTTGGAGGCACAGGGGCGGGCTGAAGCTTTCTTT. Translation gives CASSLEAQGRAEAFF. The J gene is TRBJ1-1, the V gene TRBV5-1; 7 nucleotides agree with TRBD1. Germline lookup yields CDR1 SGHRS and CDR2 YFSETQ. This CDR3 contains 15 residues. The junction had 8 bases not matched to a gene; V was cut back by 0 bases and J by 6 bases.

This clonotype turned up a few times. The CDR3 DNA reads TGTGCCAGCAGTGTCCGAAGTGGAAACACCATATATTTT. Translating it yields CASSVRSGNTIYF. The J gene is TRBJ1-3, the V gene TRBV6-5; D unclear. V lost 5 bases, J lost 3 bases, and 8 bases lay in between. Germline V gene sequence: CDR1 MNHEY, CDR2 SVGAGI. The CDR3 spans 13 residues.

The rearrangement links TRBV6-1 to TRBJ2-7; TRBD1 agrees at 7 bases. V lost 6 bases, J lost 4 bases, and 9 bases stayed unmatched. This CDR3 is 14 amino acids long. The germline V gene encodes CDR1 MNHNS and CDR2 SASEGT. As DNA, the CDR3 is TGTGCCAGCAGACACAGGGGATCGGCTTACGAGCAGTACTTC. Translating it yields CASRHRGSAYEQYF.